This TCR beta chain was sequenced for a study of T-cell reconstitution after alpha-beta-depleted transplantation in children. General study points: As was reported, about two months after transplant, alpha-beta T cells came from several hundred expanded graft clones.

With 0 bases clipped from V and 3 bases from J, the junction kept 8 bases outside the gene matches. Germline V gene sequence: CDR1 MNHEY, CDR2 SVGAGI. The CDR3 loop spans 18 amino acids. This clonotype has a count of ten or more. As yet, its antigen is unknown. Unique molecular identifiers were incorporated into the prepared TCRbeta library. TCRdb re-derived calls from the PCR reads in MiXCR, one entry per CDR3 protein. The sample has roughly 280,000 distinct CDR3 sequences, 11% seen once. This sequence originates from a male patient between 2 and 10 years old who had a stem cell transplant for chronic granulomatous disease, so the T cells may come from the graft donor. The sequences come from peripheral blood, collected 180 days after TCRalphabeta/CD19-depleted stem cell transplant. The gene calls are TRBV6-5 and TRBJ2-2, with 9 bases fitting TRBD1. The CDR3 DNA reads TGTGCCAGCAGTTACTCTCCCCGGGGGACAGGGCACACCGGGGAGCTGTTTTTT. Its protein is CASSYSPRGTGHTGELFF.